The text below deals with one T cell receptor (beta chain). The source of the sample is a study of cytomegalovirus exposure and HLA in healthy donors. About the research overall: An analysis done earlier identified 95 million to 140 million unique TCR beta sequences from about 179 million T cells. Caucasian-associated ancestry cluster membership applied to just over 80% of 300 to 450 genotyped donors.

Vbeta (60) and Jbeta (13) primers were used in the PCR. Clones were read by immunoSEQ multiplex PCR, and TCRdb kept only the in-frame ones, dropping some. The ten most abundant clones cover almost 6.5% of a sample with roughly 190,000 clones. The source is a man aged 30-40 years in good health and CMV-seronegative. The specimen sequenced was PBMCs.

CDR3 coding DNA: TGCGCCAGCAGCTTACAGGGCAATCAGCCCCAGCATTTT. It yields the protein CASSLQGNQPQHF. The gene calls are TRBV5-1 and TRBJ1-5, with D tentatively TRBD1 (5 bases). The CDR3 covers 13 residues. V was trimmed by 2 bases and J by 2 bases, leaving 5 bases between them. Germline V gene lookup returns CDR1 SGHRS and CDR2 YFSETQ.